Following are 22 T cell receptor beta chains from one sample sequenced in a study of blood T cell repertoires in COVID-19. Here immunoSEQ multiplex PCR was the method, and the copy in TCRdb shows in-frame clones only, minus some. Of around 160,000 clones listed, 85% to 90% are singletons. The sequenced material came from peripheral blood. These receptors all stem from a human donor in a cohort sampled during active COVID-19.

The gene calls are TRBV28 and TRBJ1-2, with 10 bases matching TRBD1. The CDR3 spans 16 residues. Germline assignment: CDR1 MDHEN and CDR2 SYDVKM. The junction had 9 bases not matched to a gene; V was cut back by 4 bases and J by 4 bases. The CDR3 loop reads CASSSIRTGGSYGYTF. The CDR3, as DNA: TGTGCCAGCAGTTCGATACGGACAGGGGGATCCTATGGCTACACCTTC.

The V call is TRBV9, the J call TRBJ2-3, with TRBD2 matching 10 bases. Trimming removed 0 bases from V and 0 bases from J; junction bases left unmatched: 4. Germline CDR1 and CDR2: SGDLS and YYNGEE. The CDR3 length is 17 residues. CDR3 sequence: CASSVATSGASTDTQYF. CDR3 bases: TGTGCCAGCAGCGTAGCTACTAGCGGGGCTAGCACAGATACGCAGTATTTT.

The V gene is TRBV6-5, the J gene TRBJ1-6; 8 bases fit TRBD1. With V trimmed by 6 bases and J by 13 bases, 11 bases remained unmatched. This CDR3 comprises 14 residues. Germline loops: CDR1 MNHEY, CDR2 SVGAGI. CDR3 protein: CASSWGTGQIPLHF. The CDR3 nucleotides read TGTGCCAGCAGCTGGGGGACAGGTCAGATCCCCCTCCACTTT.

This rearrangement joins TRBV7-2 to TRBJ1-1; 9 nucleotides line up with TRBD1. V shed 5 bases and J 1 base; nucleotides not matched to a gene: 5. The CDR3 has 15 amino acids. The germline CDR1 and CDR2 sequences are SGHTA and FQGNSA. The CDR3 region is CASSTRDRANTEAFF. For the CDR3, the DNA is TGTGCCAGCAGCACGCGGGACAGGGCGAACACTGAAGCTTTCTTT.

V is TRBV7-2 and J is TRBJ1-6; D might be TRBD1 (6 bases). CDR3 length: 16 amino acids. Trimming removed 3 bases at V and 5 bases at J, with 14 bases between. The germline CDR1 and CDR2 sequences are SGHTA and FQGNSA. CDR3 amino acids: CASSFSGVLNNSPLHF. CDR3 DNA: TGTGCCAGCAGCTTCTCAGGGGTACTCAATAATTCACCCCTCCACTTT.

The chain is built from TRBV18 and TRBJ1-3; no clear D. V was shortened by 1 base and J by 0 bases, with 13 bases between the two germline ends. Germline V gene data show CDR1 as KGHSH and CDR2 as LQKENI. The CDR3 loop spans 17 amino acids. The CDR3 protein is CASSPLNSLGSGNTIYF. CDR3 nucleotide sequence: TGTGCCAGCTCACCACTCAACAGCTTAGGCTCTGGAAACACCATATATTTT.

This clone was seen only a few times. The chain uses TRBV2 and TRBJ1-2; weak D call: TRBD1 (5 bases). There are 12 residues in the CDR3. V was cut by 6 bases and J by 7 bases, with 12 bases left in between. CDR1 is SNHLY and CDR2 is FYNNEI in the germline V gene. This CDR3 is CASRYIRVGYTF. DNA of the CDR3: TGTGCCAGCAGGTACATCAGGGTTGGCTACACCTTC.

The count of this clone is one. The V call is TRBV11-2, the J call TRBJ2-7; no reliable D call. The CDR3 sequence is 15 residues long. The germline V gene has CDR1 SGHAT and CDR2 FQNNGV. The V and J ends lost 1 base and 0 bases respectively, with 10 bases between them. Written as DNA, the CDR3 is TGTGCCAGCAGCTTAGGGCCGCTGTCCTCCTACGAGCAGTACTTC. Translation: CASSLGPLSSYEQYF.

This chain connects TRBV11-3 to TRBJ2-1, with D hard to call. Germline V lookup: CDR1 SGHNT, CDR2 YENEEA. Trimming cost V 3 bases and J 8 bases, with 11 bases left between them. CDR3 length: 13 amino acids. CDR3 sequence reads: CASSFYTSHEQFF. CDR3 in DNA: TGTGCCAGCAGCTTTTACACCTCACATGAGCAGTTCTTC. Variable domain in full (rest from reference TRBV11-3 and TRBJ2-1): EAGVVQSPRYKIIEKKQPVAFWCNPISGHNTLYWYLQNLGQGPELLIRYENEEAVDDSQLPKDRFSAERLKGVDSTLKIQPAELGDSAVYLCASSFYTSHEQFFGPGTRLTVL.

The chain couples TRBV4-3 to TRBJ2-3; 8 nucleotides match TRBD2. The CDR3 loop spans 14 amino acids. Germline V gene sequence: CDR1 LGHNA, CDR2 YSLEER. J gave up 2 bases and V 4 bases, and 2 bases lay outside the gene matches. The CDR3 loop reads CASSPGGATDTQYF. CDR3 sequence (DNA): TGCGCCAGCAGCCCGGGGGGGGCCACAGATACGCAGTATTTT.

This chain joins TRBV5-1 and TRBJ2-5; maybe TRBD1 (5 bases). Trimming stripped 4 bases from V and 7 bases from J, with 17 bases between. This CDR3 contains 14 residues. Germline values: CDR1 SGHRS, CDR2 YFSETQ. This CDR3 reads CASSRDSDLGTQYF. CDR3 DNA sequence: TGCGCCAGCAGCCGAGACAGCGATCTCGGGACCCAGTACTTC. Full variable domain (rest looked up from reference TRBV5-1 and TRBJ2-5): KAGVTQTPRYLIKTRGQQVTLSCSPISGHRSVSWYQQTPGQGLQFLFEYFSETQRNKGNFPGRFSGRQFSNSRSEMNVSTLELGDSALYLCASSRDSDLGTQYFGPGTRLLVL.

The rearrangement uses TRBV4-2 and TRBJ2-7; D is perhaps TRBD1 (5 bases). Germline V gives CDR1 LGHNA, CDR2 YNFKEQ. The V end lost 0 bases, the J end lost 3 bases, and 24 bases lay between the germline ends. The CDR3 totals 19 residues. The CDR3 nucleotides read TGTGCCAGCAGCCAAGAGCAGGCAGGGTGGACCGCAAGCGACTACGAGCAGTACTTC. Its protein is CASSQEQAGWTASDYEQYF.

V gene TRBV5-1 combines with J gene TRBJ1-1; 7 bases fit TRBD1. CDR1 is SGHRS and CDR2 is YFSETQ in the germline V gene. The trim removed 4 bases at V and 3 bases at J, leaving 6 bases unmatched. The CDR3 spans 14 residues. The CDR3 DNA sequence: TGCGCCAGCAGCGCGCCAGACAGGGACACTGAAGCTTTCTTT. Protein: CASSAPDRDTEAFF.

This rearrangement joins TRBV7-9 to TRBJ2-5; 10 nucleotides align to TRBD2. CDR3 size: 14 residues. The trim removed 2 bases at V and 4 bases at J, leaving 1 base unmatched. CDR1 is SEHNR, CDR2 FQNEAQ, per germline (reference sequence). CDR3 amino acids: CASSLTSGTETQYF. CDR3 coding DNA: TGTGCCAGCAGCTTAACTAGCGGGACAGAGACCCAGTACTTC.

V usage is TRBV25-1 and J usage is TRBJ2-1; tentative D call: TRBD2 (6 bases). This CDR3 comprises 16 residues. The V end lost 2 bases, the J end lost 0 bases, and 11 bases lay between the germline ends. Germline CDR1 MGHDK, CDR2 SYGVNS. CDR3 residues: CASSEPDGSSYNEQFF. The CDR3 nucleotides read TGTGCCAGCAGTGAACCCGACGGGAGCTCCTACAATGAGCAGTTCTTC.

The rearrangement joins TRBV7-8 to TRBJ2-3, with 9 bases matching TRBD2. Trimming removed 5 bases from V and 0 bases from J; junction bases left unmatched: 9. The germline CDR1 and CDR2 sequences are SGHVS and FQNEAQ. This CDR3 has 17 residues. Written as DNA, the CDR3 is TGTGCCAGCAGCCCAACTTCGCTAGCGGGGAGCACAGATACGCAGTATTTT. As protein: CASSPTSLAGSTDTQYF.

The rearrangement joins TRBV4-2 to TRBJ1-5; tentatively, D is TRBD1 (5 bases). CDR1 is LGHNA, CDR2 YNFKEQ, per germline. The CDR3 consists of 16 residues. Trimming took off 0 bases at V and 7 bases at J, with 16 bases between the two ends. The chain's CDR3 is CASSQEWGGGEQPQHF. The CDR3 DNA sequence: TGTGCCAGCAGCCAAGAATGGGGTGGGGGGGAGCAGCCCCAGCATTTT.

V is TRBV6-5 and J is TRBJ1-2; 7 nucleotides agree with TRBD1. With V trimmed by 4 bases and J by 5 bases, 7 bases remained unmatched. The length of the CDR3 is 14 residues. Germline CDR1 MNHEY, CDR2 SVGAGI. As DNA, the CDR3 is TGTGCCAGCAGTTCCTACAGGGGATATTATGGCTACACCTTC. Its protein is CASSSYRGYYGYTF.

The V call is TRBV7-3, the J call TRBJ2-2, with 13 bases identical to TRBD2. The CDR3 spans 18 residues. Germline CDR1 SGHTA, CDR2 FQGTGA. The V segment lost 4 bases and the J segment 2 bases; nucleotides outside the gene matches: 7. CDR3 nucleotides: TGTGCCAGCAGCTCCGGGACTAGCGGGGCTGAAAACACCGGGGAGCTGTTTTTT. Amino acid sequence: CASSSGTSGAENTGELFF.

This clone was detected once. The junction departs from the called germline gene at one end, perhaps through a read error. This chain joins TRBV18 and TRBJ1-5, with a tentative D call TRBD1 (5 bases). This CDR3 spans 17 amino acids. Germline V gene sequence: CDR1 KGHSH, CDR2 LQKENI. The CDR3 sequence: CASSPTFRDSSHHPQHF. Here the CDR3 DNA reads TGTGCCAGCTCACCCACTTTCCGAGACAGTTCCCATCACCCCCAGCATTTT.

This clone was counted once. V gene TRBV27 combines with J gene TRBJ1-2; D gene ambiguous. This CDR3 comprises 14 residues. Trimming took off 5 bases at V and 3 bases at J, with 13 bases between the two ends. Germline V gene lookup returns CDR1 MNHEY and CDR2 SMNVEV (reference sequence). The CDR3 nucleotides are TGTGCCAGCAGTCGAGGATTAACCTACTATGGCTACACCTTC. It yields the protein CASSRGLTYYGYTF.

V and J are TRBV9 and TRBJ2-5; maybe TRBD1 (5 bases). Trimming took 2 bases from V and 3 from J, leaving 8 bases between them. Germline V gene lookup returns CDR1 SGDLS and CDR2 YYNGEE. The CDR3 has 13 residues. The CDR3 loop is CASSVSREETQYF. For the CDR3, the DNA is TGTGCCAGCAGCGTTTCCAGGGAAGAGACCCAGTACTTC. Drawing the rest from reference TRBV9 and TRBJ2-5, the complete variable domain is DSGVTQTPKHLITATGQRVTLRCSPRSGDLSVYWYQQSLDQGLQFLIQYYNGEERAKGNILERFSAQQFPDLHSELNLSSLELGDSALYFCASSVSREETQYFGPGTRLLVL.